The rows below give T cell receptor beta chains drawn from one sample of a study of CD8 T cells in Susac syndrome. TCRdb passed the immunoSEQ multiplex PCR reads through MiXCR, listing each CDR3 protein once. The table records some 240,000 distinct CDR3 sequences, approximately 95% of them present only once. What was sequenced was CD4+ T cells from PBMCs. Receptors originate from a human donor with Susac syndrome. CDR3s include the opening cysteine and the closing phenylalanine or tryptophan. The D gene is left open where the match is weak. Size is omitted from some rows. Given values are once, few, many or a class for expanded clones.

TGTGCCAGCAGTTTGGCGGGAGAGGATGAGCAGTTCTTC,CASSLAGEDEQFF,TRBD2,TRBJ2-1,TRBV28,few
TGCAGCGTAGCCGGGACAGGGCTATCTGGGGCCAACGTCCTGACTTTC,CSVAGTGLSGANVLTF,TRBD1,TRBJ2-6,TRBV29-1,.
TGCGCCAGCAGAGATCCTGCGGGGAATTCCTATGGCTACACCTTC,CASRDPAGNSYGYTF,.,TRBJ1-2,TRBV4-1,once
TGTGCCACCAGCTCGCGGACAGGGGGGAACACTGAAGCTTTCTTT,CATSSRTGGNTEAFF,TRBD1,TRBJ1-1,TRBV15,.
TGTGCCAGCAGCCGACAGTCGTACCGGCCCAATCAGCCCCAGCATTTT,CASSRQSYRPNQPQHF,.,TRBJ1-5,TRBV6-1,.
TGTGCCTGGAGTGTCTCGGATGGCTACACCTTC,CAWSVSDGYTF,.,TRBJ1-2,TRBV30,.
TGTGCCAGCAGCCCACCCCGGACTAGCGGGAATAACAGGTACGAGCAGTACTTC,CASSPPRTSGNNRYEQYF,TRBD2,TRBJ2-7,TRBV3-1,once
TGTGCCAGCAGCTTATCAGGGAAAGAGACCCAGTACTTC,CASSLSGKETQYF,.,TRBJ2-5,TRBV7-3,.
TGTGCCAGCAGTGACGAGGCGGGAGGGACCCGAGACAATGAGCAGTTCTTC,CASSDEAGGTRDNEQFF,TRBD2,TRBJ2-1,TRBV6-4,.
TGTGCCAGCAGCCCACAGACAGACCCAAGTAGCTATGGCTACACCTTC,CASSPQTDPSSYGYTF,.,TRBJ1-2,TRBV12-3/TRBV12-4,.
TGTGCCAGCTCACCACCGATGACCGGGGAGCTGTTTTTT,CASSPPMTGELFF,.,TRBJ2-2,TRBV18,.
TGTGCCTGGATCCAACCCCAGGCGGAGACCCAGTACTTC,CAWIQPQAETQYF,.,TRBJ2-5,TRBV30,once
TGCGCCAGCAGCATCTTACTAGCGGGAGGGCCCCACGAGCAGTACTTC,CASSILLAGGPHEQYF,TRBD2,TRBJ2-7,TRBV5-1,.
TGCAGCGTTGAAGCGACAGGAACTGAAGCTTTCTTT,CSVEATGTEAFF,.,TRBJ1-1,TRBV29-1,.
TGTGCCAGCACCATACGGACTCAACGGGGGGAGACCCAGTACTTC,CASTIRTQRGETQYF,.,TRBJ2-5,TRBV11-2,.
TGCGCCAGCAGCCCCCGGTATTCCGGGGAGCTGTTTTTT,CASSPRYSGELFF,.,TRBJ2-2,TRBV5-1,.
TGTGCCAGCAGCATTTCTAGCGGCCAAGAGACCCAGTACTTC,CASSISSGQETQYF,TRBD2,TRBJ2-5,TRBV9,.
TGTGCCAGCAGCATAAGCGGCCCGAGCTCCTACGAGCAGTACTTC,CASSISGPSSYEQYF,.,TRBJ2-7,TRBV11-2,once
TGCAGCGTTGAAGAACGCCCAGACGAGCAGTACTTC,CSVEERPDEQYF,.,TRBJ2-7,TRBV29-1,.
TGCGCCAGCAGTGTCATCGGAATGAACACTGAAGCTTTCTTT,CASSVIGMNTEAFF,.,TRBJ1-1,TRBV5-1,.
TGTGCCTGGAGTGTACGTATGGGGCCCTCCTACAATGAGCAGTTCTTC,CAWSVRMGPSYNEQFF,.,TRBJ2-1,TRBV30,.
TGCAGTGCTACCCTAGCGGGAGGGAACACAGATACGCAGTATTTT,CSATLAGGNTDTQYF,TRBD2,TRBJ2-3,TRBV20-1,.
TGTGCCAGCAGTCTCAAACCAACCGCGAACAGGGTTGGCGAATACGAGCAGTACTTC,CASSLKPTANRVGEYEQYF,.,TRBJ2-7,TRBV27,.
TGTGCCAGCAATTCCGGGACAGGTCACCATGGCTACACCTTC,CASNSGTGHHGYTF,TRBD1,TRBJ1-2,TRBV2,.
TGTGCCACCAGTGATTTGGGAGAGCCCCAGCATTTT,CATSDLGEPQHF,.,TRBJ1-5,TRBV24-1,.
TGTGCCAGCAGCCAAGAGGGGGGGTGGCACACTGAAGCTTTCTTT,CASSQEGGWHTEAFF,.,TRBJ1-1,TRBV3-1,.
TGTGCCAGCAGTCCAGGGCCGGGCACTGAAGCTTTCTTT,CASSPGPGTEAFF,.,TRBJ1-1,TRBV27,.
TGTGCCAGCGTCAGGGGGATAAGTGGCTACACCTTC,CASVRGISGYTF,TRBD1,TRBJ1-2,TRBV2,.